The next 17 T cell receptor beta chains were all read from a single sample in a study of T-cell reconstitution after alpha-beta-depleted transplantation in children. For TCRbeta, the library was prepared with unique molecular identifiers. MiXCR, run by TCRdb on the PCR reads, gives a single entry per CDR3 protein. The table includes 600,000 to 700,000 distinct CDR3 sequences, roughly 17% detected once. Sequences were derived from PBMCs from the stem cell graft donor, sampled from the stem cell graft. Source of these receptors: a human donor who donated a stem cell graft to a child with acute myeloid leukemia.

This clonotype was detected ten times or more. V gene TRBV7-2 combines with J gene TRBJ2-3; no firm D call. CDR3 length: 14 residues. The V end lost 1 base, the J end lost 2 bases, and 7 bases lay between the germline ends. The germline gives CDR1 SGHTA, CDR2 FQGNSA. The CDR3 sequence: CASSLGETTDTQYF. The CDR3 DNA sequence: TGTGCCAGCAGCTTAGGCGAAACCACAGATACGCAGTATTTT.

Points on this clonotype: Mismatch with germline at one junction end may stem from a read error. V is TRBV20-1 and J is TRBJ2-4, with 7 bases lining up with TRBD2. Germline V gene data show CDR1 as DFQATT and CDR2 as SNEGSKA (reference sequence). The CDR3 covers 16 residues. CDR3 in amino acids: CCARAGPLGTKNIQYF. DNA for the CDR3: TGCTGTGCTAGAGCGGGACCCCTCGGTACCAAAAACATTCAGTACTTC.

This clonotype came up a few times. V is TRBV20-1 and J is TRBJ1-6; D call uncertain. V lost 6 bases and J 10 bases, leaving 25 bases between the germline ends. Per the germline V gene, CDR1 is DFQATT and CDR2 is SNEGSKA (reference sequence). This CDR3 contains 16 residues. CDR3 DNA sequence: TGCAGTGCCCCGGCCGAGGGAACCAGATTTCGATCACCCCTCCACTTT. Protein: CSAPAEGTRFRSPLHF.

About this clonotype itself: This may be a read error, as it is one base from a much larger clone. The chain combines TRBV20-1 with TRBJ1-2; D perhaps matches TRBD1 (6 bases). Germline V CDR1 and CDR2: DFQATT, SNEGSKA (reference sequence). This CDR3 contains 13 residues. The DNA of the CDR3 is TGCAGTGCTCCCTCCGGGGGGCGGGGTGGCTGCACCTTC. This gives the protein CSAPSGGRGGCTF.

Details on this clonotype: A much more abundant neighbour one base away suggests this may be a read error. This chain links TRBV5-1 with TRBJ2-1, with 9 bases lining up with TRBD1. The CDR3 contains 16 residues. The germline gives CDR1 SGHRS, CDR2 YFSETQ. This chain's CDR3 is CASSSGQGGSYNEQLF. Written as DNA, the CDR3 is TGCGCCAGCAGCTCGGGACAGGGTGGAAGTTACAATGAGCAGTTATTC.

This chain uses TRBV20-1 with TRBJ2-3; D call uncertain. Looked up from germline, CDR1 is DFQATT and CDR2 is SNEGSKA (reference sequence). V dropped 2 bases and J dropped 2 bases, with 11 bases sitting between them. The CDR3 is made up of 14 amino acids. The CDR3 nucleotides are TGCAGTGCTAGACAGGTCTTTCCCACAGATACGCAGTATTTT. Amino acids: CSARQVFPTDTQYF.

The chain employs TRBV12-3 or TRBV12-4 and TRBJ2-5, with a weak D call TRBD2 (5 bases). This CDR3 spans 14 amino acids. Trimming left V 7 bases short and J 7 bases short, with 19 bases between. CDR3 sequence: CASTHHGGRGTQYF. The CDR3 DNA sequence: TGTGCCAGCACCCACCATGGCGGACGGGGGACCCAGTACTTC.

This clonotype was picked up many times. This chain connects TRBV12-3 or TRBV12-4 to TRBJ1-1; D is undetermined. The length of the CDR3 is 14 residues. Deletions cut 4 bases from V and 4 bases from J, with 13 bases between. This chain's CDR3 is CASSSLGEGTEAFF. DNA for the CDR3: TGTGCCAGCAGTTCTCTTGGGGAGGGCACTGAAGCTTTCTTT.

This chain links TRBV13 with TRBJ1-2; D call uncertain. Germline assignment: CDR1 PRHDT and CDR2 FYEKMQ (reference sequence). V lost 0 bases to trimming and J lost 0 bases, with 14 bases between them. This CDR3 is built from 17 residues. This CDR3 is CASSLGNRTPSNYGYTF. DNA for the CDR3: TGTGCCAGCAGCTTAGGAAATCGGACCCCTTCTAACTATGGCTACACCTTC.

This clonotype was seen a handful of times. V and J are TRBV7-8 and TRBJ2-5; maybe TRBD1 (5 bases). The CDR3 is 15 residues long. V lost 1 base to trimming and J lost 2 bases, with 11 bases between them. Germline V gene lookup returns CDR1 SGHVS and CDR2 FQNEAQ. CDR3 DNA: TGTGCCAGCAGCTTAGTTAGGGGCCGTCAAGAGACCCAGTACTTC. Its translation: CASSLVRGRQETQYF.

V is TRBV12-3 or TRBV12-4 and J is TRBJ2-7; D ambiguous. The CDR3 contains 16 residues. V lost 5 bases and J lost 2, with 19 bases in between. In nucleotides, the CDR3 is TGTGCCAGCAGTAGACAAGGGTCCTCCTTTACCTACGAGCAGTACTTC. Protein sequence: CASSRQGSSFTYEQYF.

This clonotype was recorded a few times. The rearrangement uses TRBV28 and TRBJ1-1; the D gene is possibly TRBD1 (6 bases). There are 15 residues in the CDR3. The germline V and J ends were trimmed by 7 bases and 1 base, with 16 bases remaining between them. Germline loops: CDR1 MDHEN, CDR2 SYDVKM. The CDR3 nucleotides are TGTGCCAGCATTCCCTCATGGGGGGCGAACACTGAAGCTTTCTTT. It yields the protein CASIPSWGANTEAFF.

Notes on this clonotype: A much larger clone lies a single base off, so this may be a read error. The J gene is TRBJ2-3, the V gene TRBV24-1, with D hard to call. CDR1 KGHDR and CDR2 SFDVKD come from the germline V gene. The CDR3 is made up of 11 amino acids. This CDR3 reads CAASEADTQYF. CDR3 sequence (DNA): TGTGCCGCCAGTGAAGCCGATACGCAGTATTTT.

This clonotype was seen repeatedly, ten times or more. The chain recombines TRBV7-2 with TRBJ2-2; D is unclear. The CDR3 covers 14 residues. Trimming took 5 bases from V and 1 from J, leaving 8 bases between them. Germline-derived CDR1 and CDR2 are SGHTA and FQGNSA. CDR3 in DNA: TGTGCCAGCAGCCGAGACTTGAACACCGGGGAGCTGTTTTTT. Translation: CASSRDLNTGELFF.

This clonotype was counted at least ten times. The chain has TRBV5-1 and TRBJ1-1; D gene uncertain. V lost 3 bases, J lost 1 base, and 10 bases lay in between. The V gene's germline CDR1 is SGHRS and CDR2 YFSETQ. The length of the CDR3 is 14 residues. Here the CDR3 DNA reads TGCGCCAGCAGCTGGGGTGGGGAGAACACTGAAGCTTTCTTT. It encodes CASSWGGENTEAFF.

This rearrangement joins TRBV20-1 to TRBJ2-3; 11 nucleotides match TRBD2. The V gene end was trimmed by 6 bases and the J gene end by 1 base; junction bases not matched to a gene: 9. The CDR3 covers 16 residues. The germline CDR1 and CDR2 sequences are DFQATT and SNEGSKA (reference sequence). The CDR3 region is CSAYLMTSGGTDTQYF. The CDR3 region has the DNA TGCAGTGCCTACTTAATGACTAGCGGGGGCACAGATACGCAGTATTTT.

The rearrangement uses TRBV10-2 and TRBJ1-1, with D tentatively TRBD1 (6 bases). CDR3 size: 14 residues. Germline values: CDR1 WSHSY, CDR2 SAAADI. Trimming shortened V by 3 bases and J by 1 base, and 9 bases separated the two germline ends. The CDR3 DNA reads as TGCGCCAGCAGTGAATCGGGACAGAACACTGAAGCTTTCTTT. Translation gives CASSESGQNTEAFF.